One and the same sample provided the 25 T cell receptor beta chains below, sequenced in a study of T cell responses to AZD1222 COVID-19 vaccine. The data were produced by immunoSEQ multiplex PCR, yet TCRdb's version contains in-frame clones alone and is incomplete. The sample includes 200,000 or so clones, about 90% of them seen just once. Specimen: peripheral blood, collected on day 0 of AZD1222 vaccination. These receptors were collected from an adult in good health.

The rearrangement joins TRBV5-4 to TRBJ1-6; 7 bases line up with TRBD1. Germline CDR1 reads SGHNT; CDR2 reads YYREEE (reference sequence). The V and J ends lost 2 bases and 8 bases, in that order; junction bases with no gene match: 4. This CDR3 comprises 14 residues. CDR3 region: CASSFNRGDSPLHF. Here the CDR3 DNA reads TGTGCCAGCAGCTTTAACAGGGGAGATTCACCCCTCCACTTT. The full variable domain, in which reference TRBV5-4 and TRBJ1-6 provide the parts outside the CDR3, is ETGVTQSPTHLIKTRGQQVTLRCSSQSGHNTVSWYQQALGQGPQFIFQYYREEENGRGNFPPRFSGLQFPNYSSELNVNALELDDSALYLCASSFNRGDSPLHFGNGTRLTVT.

V is TRBV7-9 and J is TRBJ2-7; perhaps TRBD2 as D (6 bases). CDR1 is SEHNR and CDR2 is FQNEAQ in the germline V gene (reference sequence). V lost 3 bases and J lost 2, with 14 bases in between. The CDR3 is 15 amino acids. CDR3 in DNA: TGTGCCAGCAGCTTGTTGGGGGAGGCCACCTACGAGCAGTACTTC. This translates into CASSLLGEATYEQYF.

The chain combines TRBV27 with TRBJ2-1, with D perhaps matching TRBD1 or TRBD2 (5 bases each). Trimming stripped 5 bases from V and 6 bases from J, with 14 bases between. This CDR3 region has 14 residues. CDR1 and CDR2 (germline): MNHEY, SMNVEV (reference sequence). The CDR3 loop reads CASSLRDRRNEQFF. The CDR3 nucleotides read TGTGCCAGCAGTCTCAGGGACCGACGCAATGAGCAGTTCTTC.

This chain joins TRBV19 and TRBJ2-7; D tentatively fits TRBD1 or TRBD2 (5 bases each). This CDR3 contains 13 residues. CDR1 and CDR2 (germline): LNHDA, SQIVND (reference sequence). V was clipped by 5 bases and J by 6 bases, with 14 bases between them. The chain's CDR3 is CASSSLGRGEQYF. The CDR3 coding sequence is TGTGCCAGTAGTTCTTTGGGACGCGGCGAGCAGTACTTC. The variable domain in full, with the rest retrieved from reference TRBV19 and TRBJ2-7, is DGGITQSPKYLFRKEGQNVTLSCEQNLNHDAMYWYRQDPGQGLRLIYYSQIVNDFQKGDIAEGYSVSREKKESFPLTVTSAQKNPTAFYLCASSSLGRGEQYFGPGTRLTVT.

V is TRBV2 and J is TRBJ1-5; D is possibly TRBD1 (5 bases). Germline loops: CDR1 SNHLY, CDR2 FYNNEI. The V gene lost 0 bases and the J gene lost 3 bases, with 9 bases spanning the gap. The CDR3 covers 15 residues. CDR3 DNA: TGTGCCAGCAGTGAAGCAGGGGTGCTCAATCAGCCCCAGCATTTT. It encodes CASSEAGVLNQPQHF.

The chain carries TRBV5-1 and TRBJ1-1; D is undetermined. The CDR3 is 14 residues long. Between the trimmed V and J ends, which lost 4 bases and 4 bases, there was a span of 14 bases. Per germline, CDR1 SGHRS and CDR2 YFSETQ. The CDR3 here is CASSREGLSTEAFF. Here the CDR3 DNA reads TGCGCCAGCAGCAGAGAGGGTTTGAGCACTGAAGCTTTCTTT.

This clone was recorded a few times. The chain combines TRBV9 with TRBJ2-5, with 7 bases that match TRBD1. CDR3 length: 14 residues. CDR1 SGDLS and CDR2 YYNGEE come from the germline V gene. Trimming cost V 3 bases and J 5 bases; bases outside gene matches: 7. CDR3 amino acids: CASSGGTARETQYF. The CDR3 DNA is TGTGCCAGCAGCGGTGGGACAGCCCGGGAGACCCAGTACTTC.

In DNA form, the CDR3 reads TGCGCCAGCAGTCTTTGGGGGACCTCTAATGAAAAACTGTTTTTT. It specifies CASSLWGTSNEKLFF. The chain is built from TRBV23-1 and TRBJ1-4; tentative D call: TRBD1 (5 bases). TRBV23-1 is recorded as an ORF, its role being uncertain. This CDR3 is built from 15 residues. Trimming shortened V by 4 bases and J by 3 bases, and 12 bases separated the two germline ends.

The chain is built from TRBV30 and TRBJ2-2, with TRBD2 matching over 8 bases. V dropped 1 base and J dropped 5; count of bases not matched to a gene: 9. This CDR3 has 16 residues. The germline gives CDR1 GTSNPN, CDR2 SVGIG (reference sequence). The CDR3, as DNA: TGTGCCTGGAGTGAGCGGGGGCGCCGATTGACCGGGGAGCTGTTTTTT. This sequence encodes CAWSERGRRLTGELFF.

The chain recombines TRBV19 with TRBJ2-2; 9 bases map to TRBD1. V dropped 9 bases and J dropped 2; count of bases not matched to a gene: 7. The CDR3 is 15 amino acids. The germline gives CDR1 LNHDA, CDR2 SQIVND (reference sequence). CDR3 DNA: TGTGCCAGCCAGTCACAGGGGGCCAACACCGGGGAGCTGTTTTTT. This encodes CASQSQGANTGELFF. The variable domain in full, completed from reference TRBV19 and TRBJ2-2, reads DGGITQSPKYLFRKEGQNVTLSCEQNLNHDAMYWYRQDPGQGLRLIYYSQIVNDFQKGDIAEGYSVSREKKESFPLTVTSAQKNPTAFYLCASQSQGANTGELFFGEGSRLTVL.

The V call is TRBV11-3, the J call TRBJ2-1; no clear D. V was clipped by 1 base and J by 6 bases, with 4 bases between them. Germline V lookup: CDR1 SGHNT, CDR2 YENEEA. The CDR3 covers 12 residues. This CDR3 is CASSLGANEQFF. CDR3 in DNA: TGTGCCAGCAGCTTAGGGGCCAATGAGCAGTTCTTC. Filled out from reference TRBV11-3 and TRBJ2-1, the complete variable domain reads EAGVVQSPRYKIIEKKQPVAFWCNPISGHNTLYWYLQNLGQGPELLIRYENEEAVDDSQLPKDRFSAERLKGVDSTLKIQPAELGDSAVYLCASSLGANEQFFGPGTRLTVL.

The chain is built from TRBV4-2 and TRBJ1-5, with D possibly being TRBD1 (6 bases). Germline V gene sequence: CDR1 LGHNA, CDR2 YNFKEQ. Trimming stripped 5 bases from V and 2 bases from J, with 19 bases between. The CDR3 runs 17 residues. CDR3 in DNA: TGTGCCAGCAGCGTTCTCGGGGGGGCTTCGGGCAATCAGCCCCAGCATTTT. Translation: CASSVLGGASGNQPQHF.

The CDR3 here is CASARDTGELFF. The CDR3 region has the DNA TGTGCTAGCGCGCGGGACACCGGGGAGCTGTTTTTT. This chain connects TRBV12-5 to TRBJ2-2; maybe TRBD2 (5 bases). Germline CDR1 is LGHNT and CDR2 is FRNRAP. Trimming pared 9 bases from V and 3 bases from J, leaving 8 bases between. This CDR3 contains 12 residues. The whole variable domain, remainder taken from reference TRBV12-5 and TRBJ2-2, is DARVTQTPRHKVTEMGQEVTMRCQPILGHNTVFWYRQTMMQGLELLAYFRNRAPLDDSGMPKDRFSAEMPDATLATLKIQPSEPRDSAVYFCASARDTGELFFGEGSRLTVL.

The table lists this clone with a count of one. The chain carries TRBV6-5 and TRBJ2-3; TRBD1 aligns across 10 bases. The CDR3 runs 14 residues. J lost 8 bases, V lost 9 bases, and 11 bases had no gene match. Germline CDR1 MNHEY, CDR2 SVGAGI. The CDR3 DNA is TGTGCCAGGACAATCGGGGACAGGGGCCTTACGCAGTATTTT. It yields the protein CARTIGDRGLTQYF.

The chain combines TRBV27 with TRBJ1-5, with D hard to call. The CDR3 has 13 amino acids. Trimming left V 3 bases short and J 4 bases short, with 7 bases between. Germline loops: CDR1 MNHEY, CDR2 SMNVEV (reference sequence). Here the CDR3 reads CASSFYGNQPQHF. The CDR3 DNA is TGTGCCAGCAGTTTCTACGGGAATCAGCCCCAGCATTTT.

The V gene is TRBV5-1, the J gene TRBJ1-5; D is possibly TRBD1 (5 bases). V dropped 4 bases and J dropped 3 bases, with 17 bases sitting between them. Germline assignment: CDR1 SGHRS and CDR2 YFSETQ. The CDR3 runs to 16 residues. CDR3 sequence reads: CASSPGWGKHNQPQHF. The DNA for the CDR3 is TGCGCCAGCAGCCCGGGGTGGGGGAAACACAATCAGCCCCAGCATTTT. Together with reference TRBV5-1 and TRBJ1-5, the CDR3 gives the full variable domain: KAGVTQTPRYLIKTRGQQVTLSCSPISGHRSVSWYQQTPGQGLQFLFEYFSETQRNKGNFPGRFSGRQFSNSRSEMNVSTLELGDSALYLCASSPGWGKHNQPQHFGDGTRLSIL.

This chain links TRBV6-5 with TRBJ1-2; 7 nucleotides agree with TRBD1. The CDR3 totals 13 residues. Looked up from germline, CDR1 is MNHEY and CDR2 is SVGAGI. J was trimmed by 4 bases and V by 7 bases; bases with no gene match: 6. The CDR3 sequence is CASKTGTPYGYTF. The DNA of the CDR3 is TGTGCCAGCAAGACAGGGACACCCTATGGCTACACCTTC.

The V and J genes are TRBV10-1 and TRBJ1-5, with unresolved D. Germline V lookup: CDR1 WNHNN, CDR2 SYGVQD (reference sequence). Trimming took 3 bases from V and 5 from J, leaving 8 bases between them. This CDR3 spans 13 amino acids. CDR3: CASSEQWDQPQHF. The DNA for the CDR3 is TGCGCCAGCAGTGAACAGTGGGATCAGCCCCAGCATTTT.

The chain recombines TRBV5-6 with TRBJ1-2; D not resolved. This CDR3 spans 14 amino acids. The germline V gene has CDR1 SGHDT and CDR2 YYEEEE. Trimming left V 3 bases short and J 4 bases short, with 13 bases between. The CDR3 DNA sequence: TGTGCCAGCAGCTGGGAGGCGGCTGGCTATGGCTACACCTTC. Translated, it gives CASSWEAAGYGYTF.

The V call is TRBV18, the J call TRBJ1-2; the D is unclear. CDR3 length equals 15 residues. Per the germline V gene, CDR1 is KGHSH and CDR2 is LQKENI. V was shortened by 3 bases and J by 2 bases, with 13 bases between the two germline ends. In DNA form, the CDR3 reads TGTGCCAGCTCACCCCTGCGGGGATCCAACTATGGCTACACCTTC. As protein: CASSPLRGSNYGYTF.

The chain joins TRBV11-1 to TRBJ2-5; the D gene is possibly TRBD1 (6 bases). V shed 9 bases and J shed 3 bases, with 14 bases lying between them. CDR1 and CDR2 from the germline V gene are SGHAT and FQDESV (reference sequence). The CDR3 has 13 amino acids. The CDR3 loop is CARDRSHKETQYF. The DNA of the CDR3 is TGTGCCAGGGACAGAAGTCATAAAGAGACCCAGTACTTC.

This chain connects TRBV2 to TRBJ2-1; 7 bases map to TRBD1. The CDR3 extends over 13 amino acids. V lost 10 bases to trimming and J lost 5 bases; unmatched junction nucleotides: 8. CDR1 is SNHLY, CDR2 FYNNEI, per germline. The CDR3 sequence is CATRGQVNNEQFF. The CDR3 coding sequence is TGTGCCACCCGTGGACAGGTTAACAATGAGCAGTTCTTC.

This chain joins TRBV7-2 and TRBJ2-2, with D possibly TRBD2 on 5 matching bases. V lost 0 bases and J 4 bases, leaving 12 bases between the germline ends. CDR3 length: 16 amino acids. The germline V gene has CDR1 SGHTA and CDR2 FQGNSA. The CDR3 nucleotides are TGTGCCAGCAGCTTAGCTATCGGGGATTCCACCGGGGAGCTGTTTTTT. It codes for CASSLAIGDSTGELFF.

This clone was picked up one time. The chain employs TRBV19 and TRBJ2-2; TRBD1 matches at 8 bases. There are 14 residues in the CDR3. Germline CDR1 reads LNHDA; CDR2 reads SQIVND (reference sequence). After removal of 10 bases from V and 4 bases from J, the junction contained 8 bases not matched to a gene. The CDR3 nucleotides are TGTGCCACCGGACAGGGTTCTTTCACCGGGGAGCTGTTTTTT. This translates into CATGQGSFTGELFF. The full variable domain, its missing parts supplied by reference TRBV19 and TRBJ2-2, is DGGITQSPKYLFRKEGQNVTLSCEQNLNHDAMYWYRQDPGQGLRLIYYSQIVNDFQKGDIAEGYSVSREKKESFPLTVTSAQKNPTAFYLCATGQGSFTGELFFGEGSRLTVL.

V gene TRBV3-1 (or the pseudogene TRBV3-2) combines with J gene TRBJ1-3, with TRBD1 as a possible D gene (6 bases). V shed 4 bases and J shed 0 bases, with 10 bases lying between them. The germline V gene has CDR1 LGHDT and CDR2 YNNKEL (reference sequence). The CDR3 loop spans 15 amino acids. The CDR3 coding sequence is TGTGCCAGCAGCCGCTTACAGGGCTCTGGAAACACCATATATTTT. As protein: CASSRLQGSGNTIYF.